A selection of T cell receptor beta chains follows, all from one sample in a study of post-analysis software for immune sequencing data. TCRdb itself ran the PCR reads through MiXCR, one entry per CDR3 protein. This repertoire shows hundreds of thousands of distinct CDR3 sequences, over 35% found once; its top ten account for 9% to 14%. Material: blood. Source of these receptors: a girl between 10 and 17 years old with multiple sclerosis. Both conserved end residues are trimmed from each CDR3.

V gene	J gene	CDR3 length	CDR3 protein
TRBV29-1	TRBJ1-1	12	SVEQQGLNTEAF
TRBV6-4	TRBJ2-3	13	ASSDSTGSTDTQY
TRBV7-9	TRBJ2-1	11	ASSPGGVFEQF
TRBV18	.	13	ASSSIAGDTVEQY
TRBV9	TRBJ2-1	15	ASSGGLAGAHYNEQF
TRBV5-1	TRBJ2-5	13	ASSPMTGEGETQY
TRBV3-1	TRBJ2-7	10	ASNIQGNEQY
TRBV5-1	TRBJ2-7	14	ASSSGLAGGLYEQY
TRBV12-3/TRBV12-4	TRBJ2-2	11	ASSSERFGELF
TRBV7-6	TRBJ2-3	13	ASSLATSGPDTQY
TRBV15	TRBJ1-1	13	ATSREPGMNTEAF
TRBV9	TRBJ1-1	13	ASSVGQGMNTEAF
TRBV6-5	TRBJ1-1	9	ASSFRGEAF
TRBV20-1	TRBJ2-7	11	SASGIAPIEQY
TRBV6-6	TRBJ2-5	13	ASSYSGGRLETQY
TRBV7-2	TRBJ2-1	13	ASNILYRGGTSQF
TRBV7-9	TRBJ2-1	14	ASSLVTSGIYNEQF
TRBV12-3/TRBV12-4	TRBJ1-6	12	ASRPRDNHSPLH
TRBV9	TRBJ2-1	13	ASSAGQPIRDEQF
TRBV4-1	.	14	ASSQELAGAWGEQY
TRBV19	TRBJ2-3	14	ASSIAGTSGADTQY
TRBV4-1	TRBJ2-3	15	ASSRWGRADFTDTQY
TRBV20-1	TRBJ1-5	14	SARDPTQGFGQPQH
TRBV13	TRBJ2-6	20	ASSLIGLAPQGYGSGANVLT
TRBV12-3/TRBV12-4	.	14	ASSFGRSGSGETQY
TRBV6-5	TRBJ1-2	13	ASSYSKGGFGGYT
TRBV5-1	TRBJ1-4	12	TSSSTGGTEKLF
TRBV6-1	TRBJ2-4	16	ASSAGRDSSPLGNIQY
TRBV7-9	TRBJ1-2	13	ASSSPLSGDYGYT
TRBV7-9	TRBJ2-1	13	ASSPWTSGSNEQF
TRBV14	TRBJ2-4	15	ASSPITGTLAKNIQY
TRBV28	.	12	ASTSTGYPKTQY
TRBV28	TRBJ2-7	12	TSSLAGLNYEQY
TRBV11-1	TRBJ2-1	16	ASSLRALTEGSYNEQF
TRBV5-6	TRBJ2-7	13	ASNYRDSASYEQY
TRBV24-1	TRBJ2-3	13	ATSDMRMVTDTQY
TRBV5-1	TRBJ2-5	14	ASSPSTGEAQETQY
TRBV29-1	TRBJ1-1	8	SVADTEVF
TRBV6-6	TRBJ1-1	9	ASSPLTEAF
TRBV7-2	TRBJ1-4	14	ASSPGFGATNEKLF